This T cell receptor beta chain derives from a study of blood T cells in healthy people across ages. Study-wide points: Donors of long life had a larger count of naive CD4+ cells and greater diversity than aged donors.

Together with a sample-barcoded 5' primer, a J-beta primer mix was included in a second PCR lasting about 6 to 12 cycles. TCRdb recomputed calls from the 5' RACE reads with MiXCR, one row per CDR3 protein. This repertoire shows hundreds of thousands of distinct CDR3 sequences, roughly 30% found once; its top ten account for less than 20%. This clonotype appeared many times. Its antigen is not identified. In terms of origin and age, donors were healthy Caucasian individuals from Russia aged roughly 6 to 100. Extraction yielded at least 6 micrograms of total RNA per sample. Sequenced sample: blood. This sequence originates from a woman older than 75 in good health.

The CDR3 spells CASSVQIGHEQYF. The DNA of the CDR3 is TGTGCCAGCAGCGTACAGATAGGCCACGAGCAGTACTTC. V gene TRBV9 combines with J gene TRBJ2-7; no firm D call. Trimming pared 1 base from V and 5 bases from J, leaving 10 bases between. Germline loops: CDR1 SGDLS, CDR2 YYNGEE. The length of the CDR3 is 13 residues.